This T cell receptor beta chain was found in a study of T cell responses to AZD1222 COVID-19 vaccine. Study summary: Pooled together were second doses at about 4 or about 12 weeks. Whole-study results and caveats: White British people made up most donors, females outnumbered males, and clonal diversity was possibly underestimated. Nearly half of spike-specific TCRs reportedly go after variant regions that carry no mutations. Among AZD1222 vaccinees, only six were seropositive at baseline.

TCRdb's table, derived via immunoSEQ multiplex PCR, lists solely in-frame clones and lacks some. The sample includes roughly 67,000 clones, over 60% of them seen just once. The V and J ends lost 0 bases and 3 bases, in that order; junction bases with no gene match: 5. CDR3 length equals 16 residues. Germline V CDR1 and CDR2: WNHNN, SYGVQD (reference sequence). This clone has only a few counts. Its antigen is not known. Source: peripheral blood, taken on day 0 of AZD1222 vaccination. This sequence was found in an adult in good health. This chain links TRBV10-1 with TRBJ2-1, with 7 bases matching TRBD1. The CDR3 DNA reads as TGCGCCAGCAGTGAGTCGAGCTCAGGGGGCTACAATGAGCAGTTCTTC. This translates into CASSESSSGGYNEQFF.